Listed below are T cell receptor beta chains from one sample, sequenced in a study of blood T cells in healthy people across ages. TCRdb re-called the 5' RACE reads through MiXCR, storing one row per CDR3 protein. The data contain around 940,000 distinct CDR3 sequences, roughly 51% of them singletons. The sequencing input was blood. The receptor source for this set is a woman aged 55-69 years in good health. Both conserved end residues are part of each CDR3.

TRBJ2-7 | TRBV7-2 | CASSLSGNQFNEQYF
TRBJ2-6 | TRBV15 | CATSRDFTGANVLTF
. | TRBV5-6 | CASSTGTGRVETQYF
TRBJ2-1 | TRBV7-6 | CASSLAGTDDNEQFF
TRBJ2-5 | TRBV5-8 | CASSRGTSGKQGETQYF
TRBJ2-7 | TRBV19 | CASSGRGESDEQYF
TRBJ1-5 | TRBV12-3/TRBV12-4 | CASSIRVGGGGNQPQHF
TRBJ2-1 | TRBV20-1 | CSADYGTSGRGEQFF
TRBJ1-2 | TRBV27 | CATRDRVNYGYTF
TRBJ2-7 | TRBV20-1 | CSAPDSSYEQYF
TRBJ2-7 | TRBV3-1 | CASSQDIGAGSYVQYF